This TCR beta chain stems from a study of blood T cell repertoires in COVID-19. Study-level background: PBMCs, B-cell-depleted T cells, or T cells were the source of the cDNA or gDNA that made up the material.

This CDR3 comprises 11 residues. Deletions cut 11 bases from V and 3 bases from J, with 9 bases between. Germline values: CDR1 ENHRY, CDR2 SYGVKD. Repertoires were generated with immunoSEQ multiplex PCR, while TCRdb's copy carries only in-frame clones and drops some. The data contain approximately 190,000 clones, about 83% of them singletons. The rearrangement joins TRBV10-3 to TRBJ2-3; D remains unclear. The specimen was peripheral blood. This sequence was found in a woman aged 70 to 79 with active or convalescent COVID-19. CDR3 amino acids: CASSETDTQYF. For the CDR3, the DNA is TGTGCCTCGAGCGAGACAGATACGCAGTATTTT.